This T cell receptor beta chain stems from a study of identical twins. J gave up 5 bases and V 3 bases, and 7 bases lay outside the gene matches. Germline CDR1 and CDR2: LNHDA and SQIVND (reference sequence). CDR3 size: 16 residues. A universal primer site arose from template switching, and cDNA bore unique molecular identifiers. TCRdb reprocessed the 5' RACE reads with MiXCR, giving one entry per CDR3 protein. There are about 890,000 distinct CDR3 sequences in the sample; roughly an eighth occur only once, and about 1.5% lies in the top ten. The data were also submitted as part of a second study, on yellow fever vaccine responses in identical twins.

This chain links TRBV19 with TRBJ2-5; 12 nucleotides align to TRBD1. The sequence was collected from a young woman in good health. Sequencing was carried out using PBMCs. CDR3 in amino acids: CASSIEGTGGFETQYF. In DNA form, the CDR3 reads TGTGCCAGTAGTATCGAGGGGACAGGGGGCTTCGAGACCCAGTACTTC.